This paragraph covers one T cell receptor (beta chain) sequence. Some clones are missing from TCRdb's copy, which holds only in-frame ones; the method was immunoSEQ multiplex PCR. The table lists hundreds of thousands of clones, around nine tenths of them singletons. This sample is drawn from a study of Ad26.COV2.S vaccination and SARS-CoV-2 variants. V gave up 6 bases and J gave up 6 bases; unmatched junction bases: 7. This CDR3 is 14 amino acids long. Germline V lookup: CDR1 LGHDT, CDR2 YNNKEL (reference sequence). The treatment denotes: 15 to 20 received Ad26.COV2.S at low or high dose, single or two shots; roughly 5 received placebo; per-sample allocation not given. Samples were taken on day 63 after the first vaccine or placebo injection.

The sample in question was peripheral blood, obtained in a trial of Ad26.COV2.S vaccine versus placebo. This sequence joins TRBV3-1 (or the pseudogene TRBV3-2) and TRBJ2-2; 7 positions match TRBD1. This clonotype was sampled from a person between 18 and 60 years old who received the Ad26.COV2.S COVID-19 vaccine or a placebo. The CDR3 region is CASSLPTGSGELFF. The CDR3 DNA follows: TGTGCCAGCAGTCTACCGACAGGGTCCGGGGAGCTGTTTTTT.